These 27 T cell receptor beta chains originate from one sample sequenced in a study of identical twins. Each CDR3 protein gets one entry after TCRdb re-called the 5' RACE reads with MiXCR. The sample has some 630,000 distinct CDR3 sequences, roughly 6.6% seen once. These data also formed part of another study, on yellow fever vaccine responses in identical twins.

The sequenced sample was PBMCs. The source of these receptors is a woman aged 18-30 years in good health.

Only a few counts were recorded for this clonotype. This rearrangement joins TRBV24-1 to TRBJ1-2; D remains unclear. Trimming removed 5 bases at V and 4 bases at J, with 7 bases between. The CDR3 contains 12 residues. Germline CDR1 is KGHDR and CDR2 is SFDVKD. Here the CDR3 DNA reads TGTGCCACCAGTGGACCGACCTATGGCTACACCTTC. Translated, it gives CATSGPTYGYTF.

At least ten counts were recorded for this clonotype. This chain joins TRBV5-1 and TRBJ2-1; 15 bases match TRBD2. The V gene's germline CDR1 is SGHRS and CDR2 YFSETQ. CDR3 length: 16 residues. Unmatched junction bases numbered 3, after V lost 0 bases and J lost 8 bases. CDR3 coding DNA: TGCGCCAGCAGCTTGGGATGGACTAGCGGGAGGGATGAGCAGTTCTTC. It yields the protein CASSLGWTSGRDEQFF.

The rearrangement links TRBV9 to TRBJ2-2; 7 bases match TRBD2. Germline CDR1 SGDLS, CDR2 YYNGEE. This CDR3 region has 16 residues. V was clipped by 0 bases and J by 3 bases; unmatched bases: 5. Here the CDR3 reads CASSVGPAGYTGELFF. CDR3 nucleotides: TGTGCCAGCAGCGTAGGCCCAGCGGGGTACACCGGGGAGCTGTTTTTT.

This clonotype was seen ten or more times. The chain joins TRBV20-1 to TRBJ2-2; D might be TRBD2 (6 bases). This CDR3 spans 15 amino acids. V dropped 1 base and J dropped 1 base, with 10 bases sitting between them. Germline V CDR1 and CDR2: DFQATT, SNEGSKA (reference sequence). CDR3 sequence: CSARVLAKNTGELFF. In DNA form, the CDR3 reads TGCAGTGCTAGAGTCCTAGCGAAGAACACCGGGGAGCTGTTTTTT.

This clonotype was recorded many times. The gene calls are TRBV7-2 and TRBJ2-1; possibly TRBD1 for D (6 bases). The ends were cut back, 5 bases at V and 9 bases at J, with 14 bases in the middle. Germline V gene data show CDR1 as SGHTA and CDR2 as FQGNSA. This CDR3 is 13 amino acids long. CDR3 region: CASSLAIRGEQFF. CDR3 sequence (DNA): TGTGCCAGCAGCCTCGCGATCAGGGGTGAGCAGTTCTTC.

This clonotype was counted a few times. The chain recombines TRBV7-9 with TRBJ2-5; TRBD2 aligns across 9 bases. The germline V gene encodes CDR1 SEHNR and CDR2 FQNEAQ (reference sequence). The CDR3 sequence is 15 residues long. V was clipped by 6 bases and J by 5 bases; unmatched bases: 10. CDR3 protein: CASRSRSGSRETQYF. The CDR3 bases are TGTGCCAGCAGGTCCCGTAGCGGGAGCCGGGAGACCCAGTACTTC.

This rearrangement joins TRBV15 to TRBJ2-7; 11 nucleotides line up with TRBD2. V gave up 0 bases and J gave up 0 bases; unmatched junction bases: 10. The V gene's germline CDR1 is LNHNV and CDR2 YYDKDF (reference sequence). CDR3 length equals 19 residues. The CDR3 spells CATSRDSLTSGESSYEQYV. As DNA, the CDR3 is TGTGCCACCAGCAGAGATTCCCTGACTAGCGGGGAAAGCTCCTACGAGCAGTACGTC.

This clonotype was detected only a few times. The chain uses TRBV20-1 and TRBJ2-3; 7 bases are a match to TRBD2. V trimming: 1 base; J trimming: 0 bases; junction bases outside the gene matches: 10. CDR1 is DFQATT, CDR2 SNEGSKA, per germline (reference sequence). The CDR3 contains 17 residues. CDR3 in DNA: TGCAGTGCTAGAGCGGGCGCGGTCGGGAGGAGCACAGATACGCAGTATTTT. Protein product: CSARAGAVGRSTDTQYF.

This clonotype was seen a handful of times. The rearrangement links TRBV27 to TRBJ2-5; 8 bases match TRBD1. The CDR3 spans 17 residues. Unmatched junction bases numbered 16, after V lost 5 bases and J lost 5 bases. From germline, CDR1 is MNHEY and CDR2 SMNVEV (reference sequence). Written as DNA, the CDR3 is TGTGCCAGCAGTCACATTACTAAAACAGGGGGAAGGGAGACCCAGTACTTC. It encodes CASSHITKTGGRETQYF.

This clonotype was counted many times. This rearrangement joins TRBV11-3 to TRBJ1-1; D ambiguous. Trimming cost V 6 bases and J 3 bases, with 5 bases left between them. The CDR3 runs to 11 residues. The germline V gene encodes CDR1 SGHNT and CDR2 YENEEA. The CDR3 reads CASRAYTEAFF. The CDR3 DNA is TGTGCCAGCAGGGCTTACACTGAAGCTTTCTTT.

There are many counts of this clonotype. The chain has TRBV5-1 and TRBJ2-1, with a possible D match to TRBD1 (5 bases). Germline V gene data show CDR1 as SGHRS and CDR2 as YFSETQ. The V and J ends lost 2 bases and 5 bases respectively, with 8 bases between them. This CDR3 comprises 13 residues. The CDR3 is CASSFGQNNEQFF. The CDR3 region has the DNA TGCGCCAGCAGCTTTGGACAAAACAATGAGCAGTTCTTC.

Here the CDR3 DNA reads TGCGCCAGCAGCGGAAAGACAGGTAACACTGAAGCTTTCTTT. Amino acids: CASSGKTGNTEAFF. J is TRBJ1-1 and V is TRBV5-1; D perhaps matches TRBD1 (6 bases). The V gene lost 4 bases and the J gene lost 2 bases, with 12 bases spanning the gap. The CDR3 is 14 residues long. Germline CDR1 and CDR2: SGHRS and YFSETQ.

This clonotype was recorded many times. This chain joins TRBV5-1 and TRBJ2-1, with TRBD2 matching 8 bases. V lost 3 bases and J lost 5; bases outside the gene matches: 13. Germline loops: CDR1 SGHRS, CDR2 YFSETQ. This CDR3 is 17 amino acids long. CDR3 DNA sequence: TGCGCCAGCAGCTGGACCGGAGCCAGCGGGAGTAACAATGAGCAGTTCTTC. It codes for CASSWTGASGSNNEQFF.

This clonotype was seen a few times. The chain couples TRBV20-1 to TRBJ1-5; a possible D gene is TRBD1 (6 bases). Between the trimmed V and J ends, which lost 3 bases and 2 bases, there was a span of 23 bases. Germline V gives CDR1 DFQATT, CDR2 SNEGSKA (reference sequence). This CDR3 contains 18 residues. The chain's CDR3 is CSASKGPSRGFGNQPQHF. CDR3 sequence (DNA): TGCAGTGCTAGTAAAGGTCCCTCCAGGGGTTTCGGCAATCAGCCCCAGCATTTT.

This clonotype has only a few counts. This chain uses TRBV24-1 with TRBJ1-3; D remains unclear. CDR3 length: 13 amino acids. The V end lost 9 bases, the J end lost 0 bases, and 8 bases lay between the germline ends. Looked up from germline, CDR1 is KGHDR and CDR2 is SFDVKD. CDR3 protein: CATRPNSGNTIYF. CDR3 in DNA: TGTGCCACCCGACCCAACTCTGGAAACACCATATATTTT.

This clonotype has a handful of counts. The V call is TRBV2, the J call TRBJ2-7; no definite D call. This CDR3 is 15 amino acids long. Germline assignment: CDR1 SNHLY and CDR2 FYNNEI. V lost 0 bases to trimming and J lost 3 bases, with 12 bases between them. The DNA for the CDR3 is TGTGCCAGCAGTGAAGCCCAAATGCTAGTCTACGAGCAGTACTTC. Residues: CASSEAQMLVYEQYF.

To note about this clonotype: A much larger clone lies one base from this, so it may be a read error. The gene calls are TRBV20-1 and TRBJ2-7; D is undetermined. Germline V lookup: CDR1 DFQATT, CDR2 SNEGSKA (reference sequence). The CDR3 length is 16 residues. Trimming took 6 bases from V and 0 from J, leaving 21 bases between them. CDR3 nucleotides: TGCAGTGCCGATGCCGTGACCCGAGCTTCCTCCTACGAGCAGTACTTC. This codes for CSADAVTRASSYEQYF.

The chain employs TRBV20-1 and TRBJ2-3; D perhaps matches TRBD2 (7 bases). The V gene lost 0 bases and the J gene lost 5 bases, with 15 bases spanning the gap. CDR3 length equals 15 residues. The germline gives CDR1 DFQATT, CDR2 SNEGSKA (reference sequence). The CDR3: CSARDGGGAEDTQYF. The CDR3 DNA is TGCAGTGCTAGAGATGGTGGGGGGGCCGAAGATACGCAGTATTTT.

This sequence joins TRBV6-6 and TRBJ2-1; D gene unclear. The germline gives CDR1 MNHNY, CDR2 SVGAGI (reference sequence). The CDR3 is made up of 11 amino acids. Trimming pared 8 bases from V and 8 bases from J, leaving 10 bases between. CDR3 bases: TGTGCCAGCGCCGGGTTCGATGAGCAGTTCTTC. Translation gives CASAGFDEQFF.

This chain links TRBV7-9 with TRBJ2-1; D is unclear. The V end lost 5 bases, the J end lost 0 bases, and 17 bases lay between the germline ends. This CDR3 is 17 amino acids long. Germline V gene data show CDR1 as SEHNR and CDR2 as FQNEAQ (reference sequence). The CDR3 spells CASSNPHGRPSYNEQFF. In DNA, the CDR3 is TGTGCCAGCAGCAACCCTCACGGGCGGCCCTCCTACAATGAGCAGTTCTTC. Combining the CDR3 with reference TRBV7-9 and TRBJ2-1 gives the whole variable domain DTGVSQNPRHKITKRGQNVTFRCDPISEHNRLYWYRQTLGQGPEFLTYFQNEAQLEKSRLLSDRFSAERPKGSFSTLEIQRTEQGDSAMYLCASSNPHGRPSYNEQFFGPGTRLTVL.

The chain combines TRBV11-2 with TRBJ2-5; 7 bases match TRBD1. Germline CDR1 is SGHAT and CDR2 is FQNNGV. This CDR3 is 16 amino acids long. Trimming removed 4 bases from V and 2 bases from J; junction bases left unmatched: 10. This CDR3 is CASSSSGTALQETQYF. The CDR3, as DNA: TGTGCCAGCAGCTCTTCCGGGACAGCTTTACAAGAGACCCAGTACTTC.

This clonotype was found many times. The genes are TRBV2 and TRBJ1-3, with D unclear. This CDR3 has 14 amino acids. Germline V CDR1 and CDR2: SNHLY, FYNNEI. The V end lost 3 bases, the J end lost 0 bases, and 6 bases lay between the germline ends. DNA for the CDR3: TGTGCCAGCAGTGACCCCTCCTCTGGAAACACCATATATTTT. Its translation: CASSDPSSGNTIYF.

This clonotype was recorded at least ten times. The rearrangement uses TRBV10-3 and TRBJ2-7; D remains ambiguous. The CDR3 is 15 amino acids. Germline V gene data show CDR1 as ENHRY and CDR2 as SYGVKD. The V end was cut by 0 bases, the J end by 2 bases, with 11 bases between. The CDR3 DNA reads TGTGCCATCAGTGAGTCGGTGGTACACCCCTACGAGCAGTACGTC. This translates into CAISESVVHPYEQYV.

This clonotype was counted ten times or more. The chain joins TRBV20-1 to TRBJ2-1; the D gene is possibly TRBD1 (5 bases). Trimming took off 5 bases at V and 8 bases at J, with 19 bases between the two ends. CDR1 and CDR2 from the germline V gene are DFQATT and SNEGSKA (reference sequence). CDR3 length equals 14 residues. CDR3 loop: CSASTRTRAYEQFF. The CDR3 DNA sequence: TGCAGTGCTTCGACCCGGACAAGAGCTTATGAGCAGTTCTTC.

This clonotype was seen only a few times. This chain connects TRBV20-1 to TRBJ1-5; weak D call: TRBD1 (5 bases). Germline V CDR1 and CDR2: DFQATT, SNEGSKA (reference sequence). V gave up 5 bases and J gave up 5 bases, with 13 bases separating them. The CDR3 covers 13 residues. This CDR3 reads CSAGRGDDQPQHF. DNA of the CDR3: TGCAGTGCTGGCCGCGGGGACGATCAGCCCCAGCATTTT.

The V call is TRBV10-3, the J call TRBJ2-3; 9 positions match TRBD2. Per the germline V gene, CDR1 is ENHRY and CDR2 is SYGVKD. The CDR3 sequence is 11 residues long. After removal of 10 bases from V and 9 bases from J, the junction contained 5 bases not matched to a gene. CDR3 in amino acids: CATSAGGTQYF. The DNA of the CDR3 is TGTGCCACCTCAGCGGGAGGCACGCAGTATTTT.

Regarding this clonotype: An end of the junction does not agree with germline; a read error may underlie this. The rearrangement uses TRBV20-1 and TRBJ2-7; 10 nucleotides agree with TRBD2. The CDR3 length is 17 residues. Germline CDR1 is DFQATT and CDR2 is SNEGSKA (reference sequence). CDR3 sequence (DNA): TGCTGTGCTAGAGATCCGACACGCCGGACTAGCGGTTACGAGCAGTACTTC. Translation gives CCARDPTRRTSGYEQYF.